The text below deals with one TCR beta chain. What it binds is not known. Primed by a sample-barcoded 5' primer and a J-beta primer mix, a second PCR proceeded for roughly 6 to 12 cycles. TCRdb passed the 5' RACE reads through MiXCR, listing each CDR3 protein once. Seen here are 1.5 million or so distinct CDR3 sequences, 40% to 50% observed once, and the top ten hold approximately 7.9%. This sample was included in a study of blood T cells in healthy people across ages. Whole-study findings and limits: Any conclusive comparison of naive versus antigen-experienced cells was prevented by using unsorted PBMCs. Across the age range, TCR beta diversity per million T cells fell in a roughly linear way.

Drawing of peripheral blood yielded ten milliliters from each donor. Researchers isolated at least 6 million PBMCs per sample. Trimming cost V 6 bases and J 0 bases; bases outside gene matches: 7. From germline, CDR1 is MNHEY and CDR2 SVGAGI. CDR3 length: 15 amino acids. This chain connects TRBV6-5 to TRBJ2-5, with TRBD2 matching over 7 bases. Sequenced sample: blood. The origin of this receptor is a woman in her late teens or twenties in good health. DNA of the CDR3: TGTGCCAGCAGCACGGGGGGTGCGTACCAAGAGACCCAGTACTTC. Amino acid sequence: CASSTGGAYQETQYF.